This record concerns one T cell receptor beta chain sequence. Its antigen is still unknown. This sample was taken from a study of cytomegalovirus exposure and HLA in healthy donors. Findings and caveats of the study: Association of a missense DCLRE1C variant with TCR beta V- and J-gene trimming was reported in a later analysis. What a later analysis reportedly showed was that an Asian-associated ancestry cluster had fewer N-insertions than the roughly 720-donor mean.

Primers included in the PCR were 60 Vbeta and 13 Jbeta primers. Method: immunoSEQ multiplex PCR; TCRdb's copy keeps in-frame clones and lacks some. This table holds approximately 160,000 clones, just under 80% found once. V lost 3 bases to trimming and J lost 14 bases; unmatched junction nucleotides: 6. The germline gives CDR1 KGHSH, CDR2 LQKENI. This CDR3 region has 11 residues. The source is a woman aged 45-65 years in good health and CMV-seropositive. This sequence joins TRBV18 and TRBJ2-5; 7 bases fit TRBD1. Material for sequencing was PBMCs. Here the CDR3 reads CASSPVGQPYF. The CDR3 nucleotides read TGTGCCAGCTCACCGGTGGGACAGCCTTACTTC.